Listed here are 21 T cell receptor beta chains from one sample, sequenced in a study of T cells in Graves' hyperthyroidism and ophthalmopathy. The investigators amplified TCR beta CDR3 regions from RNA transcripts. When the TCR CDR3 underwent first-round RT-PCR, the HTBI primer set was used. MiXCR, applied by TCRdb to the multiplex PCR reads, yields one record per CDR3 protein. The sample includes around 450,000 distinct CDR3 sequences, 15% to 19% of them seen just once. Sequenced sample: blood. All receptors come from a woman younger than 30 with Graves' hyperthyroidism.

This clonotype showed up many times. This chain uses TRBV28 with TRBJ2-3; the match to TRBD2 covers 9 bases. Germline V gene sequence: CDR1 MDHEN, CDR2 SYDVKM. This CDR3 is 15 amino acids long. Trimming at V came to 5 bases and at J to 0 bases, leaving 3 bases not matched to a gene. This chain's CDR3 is CASSHLAGSTDTQYF. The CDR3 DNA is TGTGCCAGCAGTCACCTAGCGGGAAGCACAGATACGCAGTATTTT.

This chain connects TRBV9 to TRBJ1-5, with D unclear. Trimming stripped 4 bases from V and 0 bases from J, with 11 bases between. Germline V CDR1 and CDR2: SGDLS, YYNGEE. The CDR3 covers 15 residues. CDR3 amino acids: CASSPGLNSNQPQHF. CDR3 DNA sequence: TGTGCCAGCAGCCCAGGACTGAATAGCAATCAGCCCCAGCATTTT.

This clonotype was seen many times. CDR3: CASSFLTGGHGYTF. CDR3 nucleotide sequence: TGTGCCAGCAGCTTCTTGACAGGGGGCCATGGCTACACCTTC. The J gene is TRBJ1-2, the V gene TRBV7-9; 10 bases agree with TRBD1. CDR1 is SEHNR and CDR2 is FQNEAQ in the germline V gene (reference sequence). This CDR3 spans 14 amino acids. J gave up 6 bases and V 3 bases, and 4 bases lay outside the gene matches.

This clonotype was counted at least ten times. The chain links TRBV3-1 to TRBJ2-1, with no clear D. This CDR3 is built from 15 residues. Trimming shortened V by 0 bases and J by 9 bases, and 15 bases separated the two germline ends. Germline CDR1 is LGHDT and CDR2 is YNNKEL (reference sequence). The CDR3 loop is CASSQDRRATTEQFF. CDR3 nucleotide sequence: TGTGCCAGCAGCCAAGATCGAAGGGCCACCACTGAGCAGTTCTTC.

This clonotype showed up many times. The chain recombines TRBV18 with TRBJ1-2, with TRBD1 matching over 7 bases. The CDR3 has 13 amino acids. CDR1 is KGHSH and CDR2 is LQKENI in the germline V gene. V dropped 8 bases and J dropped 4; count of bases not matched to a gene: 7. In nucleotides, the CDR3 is TGTGCCAGCCGGGACAGCCGATTCTATGGCTACACCTTC. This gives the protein CASRDSRFYGYTF.

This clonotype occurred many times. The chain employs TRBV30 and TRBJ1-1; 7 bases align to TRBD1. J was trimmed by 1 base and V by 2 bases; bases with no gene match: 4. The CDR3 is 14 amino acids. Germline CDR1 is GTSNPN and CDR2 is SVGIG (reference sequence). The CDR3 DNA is TGTGCCTGGAGTCGGGGACAGACGAACACTGAAGCTTTCTTT. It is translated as CAWSRGQTNTEAFF.

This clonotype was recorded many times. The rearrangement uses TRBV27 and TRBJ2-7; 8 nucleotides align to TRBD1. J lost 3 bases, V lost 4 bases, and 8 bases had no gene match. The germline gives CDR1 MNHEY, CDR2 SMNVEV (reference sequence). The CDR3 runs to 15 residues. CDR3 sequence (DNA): TGTGCCAGCAGTTCCCCCGGGACAGGACTCTACGAGCAGTACTTC. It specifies CASSSPGTGLYEQYF.

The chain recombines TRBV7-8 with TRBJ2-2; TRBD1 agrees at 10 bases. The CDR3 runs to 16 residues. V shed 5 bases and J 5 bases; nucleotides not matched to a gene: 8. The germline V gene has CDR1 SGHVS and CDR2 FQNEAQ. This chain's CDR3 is CASSPRTGGSTGELFF. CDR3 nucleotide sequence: TGTGCCAGCAGCCCCCGGACAGGGGGAAGTACCGGGGAGCTGTTTTTT. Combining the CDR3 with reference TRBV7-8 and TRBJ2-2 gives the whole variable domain GAGVSQSPRYKVAKRGQDVALRCDPISGHVSLFWYQQALGQGPEFLTYFQNEAQLDKSGLPSDRFFAERPEGSVSTLKIQRTQQEDSAVYLCASSPRTGGSTGELFFGEGSRLTVL.

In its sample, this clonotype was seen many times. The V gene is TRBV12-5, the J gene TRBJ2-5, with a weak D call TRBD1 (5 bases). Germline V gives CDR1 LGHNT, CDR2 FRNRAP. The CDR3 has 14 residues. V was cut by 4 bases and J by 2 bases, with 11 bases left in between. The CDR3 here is CASGSWTQQETQYF. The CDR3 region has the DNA TGTGCTAGTGGTTCTTGGACACAACAAGAGACCCAGTACTTC.

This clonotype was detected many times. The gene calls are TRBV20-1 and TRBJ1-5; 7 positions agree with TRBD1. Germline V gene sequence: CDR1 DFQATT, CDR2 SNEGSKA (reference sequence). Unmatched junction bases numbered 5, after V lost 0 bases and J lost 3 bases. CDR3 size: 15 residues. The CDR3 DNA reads TGCAGTGCTAGAGACCCGGGACAGTACAATCAGCCCCAGCATTTT. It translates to CSARDPGQYNQPQHF.

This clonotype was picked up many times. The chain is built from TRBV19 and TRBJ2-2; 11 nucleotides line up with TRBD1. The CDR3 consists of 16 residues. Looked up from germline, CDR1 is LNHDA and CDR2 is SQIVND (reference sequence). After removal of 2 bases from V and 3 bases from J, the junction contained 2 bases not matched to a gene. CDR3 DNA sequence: TGTGCCAGTAGTATACGGACAGGGGGCGACACCGGGGAGCTGTTTTTT. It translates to CASSIRTGGDTGELFF.

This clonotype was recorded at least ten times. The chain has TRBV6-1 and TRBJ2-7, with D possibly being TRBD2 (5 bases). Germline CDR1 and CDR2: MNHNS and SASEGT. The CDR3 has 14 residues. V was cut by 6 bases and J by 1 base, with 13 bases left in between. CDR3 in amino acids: CASSAGRTSYEQYF. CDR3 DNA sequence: TGTGCCAGCAGCGCGGGTCGGACTTCCTACGAGCAGTACTTC.

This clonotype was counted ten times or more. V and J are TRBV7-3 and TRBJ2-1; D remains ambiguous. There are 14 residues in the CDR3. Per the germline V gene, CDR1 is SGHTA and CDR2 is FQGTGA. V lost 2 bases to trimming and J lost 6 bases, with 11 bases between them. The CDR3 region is CASSLAPSPNEQFF. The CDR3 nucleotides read TGTGCCAGCAGCTTAGCCCCCAGCCCCAATGAGCAGTTCTTC.

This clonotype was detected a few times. In DNA form, the CDR3 reads TGTGCCAGCAGCTTAAGGGGGACCCTTACCTACGAGCAGTACTTC. Its protein is CASSLRGTLTYEQYF. The chain employs TRBV5-6 and TRBJ2-7; D may be TRBD1 (6 bases). The germline V gene has CDR1 SGHDT and CDR2 YYEEEE. This CDR3 contains 15 residues. V gave up 2 bases and J gave up 2 bases, with 14 bases separating them.

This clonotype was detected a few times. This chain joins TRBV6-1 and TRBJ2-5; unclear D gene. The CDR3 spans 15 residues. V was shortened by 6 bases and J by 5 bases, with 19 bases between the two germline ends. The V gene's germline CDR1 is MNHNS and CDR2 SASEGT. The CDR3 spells CASSPPKGNGETQYF. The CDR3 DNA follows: TGTGCCAGCAGCCCGCCGAAAGGAAATGGGGAGACCCAGTACTTC.

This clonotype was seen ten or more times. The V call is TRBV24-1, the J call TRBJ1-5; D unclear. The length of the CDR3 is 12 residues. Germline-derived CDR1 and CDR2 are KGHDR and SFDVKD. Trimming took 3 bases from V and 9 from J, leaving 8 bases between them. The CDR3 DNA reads TGTGCCACCAGTGATCCATGGGGGCCCCAGCATTTT. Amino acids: CATSDPWGPQHF.

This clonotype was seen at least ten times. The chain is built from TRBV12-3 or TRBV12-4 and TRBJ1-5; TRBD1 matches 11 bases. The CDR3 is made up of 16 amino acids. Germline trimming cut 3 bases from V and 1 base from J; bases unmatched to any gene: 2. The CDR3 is CASSFGTGGSNQPQHF. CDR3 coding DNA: TGTGCCAGCAGTTTCGGGACAGGGGGGAGCAATCAGCCCCAGCATTTT.

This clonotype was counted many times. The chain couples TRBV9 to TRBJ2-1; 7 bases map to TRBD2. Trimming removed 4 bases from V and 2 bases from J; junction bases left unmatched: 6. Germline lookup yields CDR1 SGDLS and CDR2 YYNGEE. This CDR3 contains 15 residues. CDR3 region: CASSPRLATYNEQFF. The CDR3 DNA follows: TGTGCCAGCAGCCCCAGACTAGCTACCTACAATGAGCAGTTCTTC.

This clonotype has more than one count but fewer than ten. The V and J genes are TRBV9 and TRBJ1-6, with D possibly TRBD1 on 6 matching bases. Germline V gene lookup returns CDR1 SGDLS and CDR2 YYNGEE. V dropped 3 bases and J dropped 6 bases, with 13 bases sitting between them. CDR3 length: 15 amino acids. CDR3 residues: CASSAMTGLNSPLHF. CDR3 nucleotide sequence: TGTGCCAGCAGCGCAATGACAGGCCTTAATTCACCCCTCCACTTT.

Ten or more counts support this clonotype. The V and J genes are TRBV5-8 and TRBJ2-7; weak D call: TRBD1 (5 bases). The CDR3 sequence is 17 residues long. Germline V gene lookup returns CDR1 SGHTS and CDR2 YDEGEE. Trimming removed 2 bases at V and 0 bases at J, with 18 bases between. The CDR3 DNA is TGTGCCAGCAGCTTCTCCGGAAGGGGCCGGAGCTCCTACGAGCAGTACTTC. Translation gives CASSFSGRGRSSYEQYF.

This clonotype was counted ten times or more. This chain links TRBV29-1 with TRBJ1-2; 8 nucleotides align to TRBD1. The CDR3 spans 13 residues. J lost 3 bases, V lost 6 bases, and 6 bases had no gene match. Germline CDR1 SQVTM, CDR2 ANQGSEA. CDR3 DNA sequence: TGCAGCGTGGCCAGGGGGCCTGACTATGGCTACACCTTC. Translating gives CSVARGPDYGYTF. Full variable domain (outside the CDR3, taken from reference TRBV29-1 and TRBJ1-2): SAVISQKPSRDICQRGTSLTIQCQVDSQVTMMFWYRQQPGQSLTLIATANQGSEATYESGFVIDKFPISRPNLTFSTLTVSNMSPEDSSIYLCSVARGPDYGYTFGSGTRLTVV.